The TCR beta chain under discussion was sequenced for a study of cytomegalovirus exposure and HLA in healthy donors. V lost 7 bases and J lost 3; bases outside the gene matches: 11. CDR1 is SQVTM, CDR2 ANQGSEA, per germline. The CDR3 is made up of 15 amino acids. This PCR relied on a set of 60 Vbeta primers and 13 Jbeta primers. Methods used by the authors: An analysis performed later counted around 86 million unique TCR beta chains (around 10 million of them shared). Using immunoSEQ multiplex PCR, the repertoire was profiled, and TCRdb retains in-frame clones only, with some absent. The D gene and trimming were derived from the DNA, and the V and J assignments and clone size from that table. In the table there are approximately 140,000 clones, around 80% of which are singletons. This clone was picked up a small number of times. Its specificity is unknown. Points from the study as a whole: A later analysis linked some 17,000 TCR beta sequences to HLA alleles at 0.05 false discovery rate.

V is TRBV29-1 and J is TRBJ2-3, with TRBD2 identical over 9 bases. The TCR comes from a man aged 35 to 55 in good health and CMV-seronegative. Input material: PBMCs. The CDR3 DNA reads TGCAGCGCCGAGGGCAGACTAGCGGTAACAGATACGCAGTATTTT. Translated, it gives CSAEGRLAVTDTQYF.